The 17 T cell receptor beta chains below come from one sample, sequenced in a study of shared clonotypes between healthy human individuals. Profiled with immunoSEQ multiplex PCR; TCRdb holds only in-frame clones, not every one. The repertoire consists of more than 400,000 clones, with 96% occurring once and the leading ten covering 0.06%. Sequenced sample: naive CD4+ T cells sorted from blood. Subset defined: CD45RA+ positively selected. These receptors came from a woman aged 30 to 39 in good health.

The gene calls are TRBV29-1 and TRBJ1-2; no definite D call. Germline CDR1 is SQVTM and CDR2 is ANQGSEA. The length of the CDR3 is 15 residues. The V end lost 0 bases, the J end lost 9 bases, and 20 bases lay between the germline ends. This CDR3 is CSVEDLKTGLASYTF. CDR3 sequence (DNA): TGCAGCGTTGAAGATCTAAAGACGGGTTTGGCGAGCTACACCTTC.

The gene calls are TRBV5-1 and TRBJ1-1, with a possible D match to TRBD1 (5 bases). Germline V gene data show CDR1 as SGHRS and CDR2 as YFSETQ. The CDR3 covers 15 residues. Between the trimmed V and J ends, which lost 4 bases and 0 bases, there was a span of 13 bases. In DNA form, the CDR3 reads TGCGCCAGCAGCCGGGGGGAAGCTGTGAACACTGAAGCTTTCTTT. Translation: CASSRGEAVNTEAFF.

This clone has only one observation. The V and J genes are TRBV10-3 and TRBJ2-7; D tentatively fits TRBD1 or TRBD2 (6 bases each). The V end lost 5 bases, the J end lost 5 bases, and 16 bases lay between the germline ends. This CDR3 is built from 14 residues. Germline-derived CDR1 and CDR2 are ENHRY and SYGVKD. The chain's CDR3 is CAISPGAGFNEQYF. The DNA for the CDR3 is TGTGCCATCAGTCCAGGGGCGGGATTCAACGAGCAGTACTTC.

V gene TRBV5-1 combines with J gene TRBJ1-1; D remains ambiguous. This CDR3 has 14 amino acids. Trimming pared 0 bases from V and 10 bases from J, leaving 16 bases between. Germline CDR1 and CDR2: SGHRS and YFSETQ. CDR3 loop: CASSLATEPLGAFF. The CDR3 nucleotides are TGCGCCAGCAGCTTGGCTACGGAACCATTGGGAGCTTTCTTT.

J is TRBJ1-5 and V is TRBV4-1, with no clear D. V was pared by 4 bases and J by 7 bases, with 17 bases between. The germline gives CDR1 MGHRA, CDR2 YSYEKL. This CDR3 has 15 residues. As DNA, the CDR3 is TGCGCCAGCAGCCTCAGGAGCGAGGTCAACCAGCCCCAGCATTTT. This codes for CASSLRSEVNQPQHF.

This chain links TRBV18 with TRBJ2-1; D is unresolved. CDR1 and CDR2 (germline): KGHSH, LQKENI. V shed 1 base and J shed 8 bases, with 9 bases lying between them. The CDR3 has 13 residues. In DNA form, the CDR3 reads TGTGCCAGCTCACCACTTGGGGTAGATGAGCAGTTCTTC. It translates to CASSPLGVDEQFF.

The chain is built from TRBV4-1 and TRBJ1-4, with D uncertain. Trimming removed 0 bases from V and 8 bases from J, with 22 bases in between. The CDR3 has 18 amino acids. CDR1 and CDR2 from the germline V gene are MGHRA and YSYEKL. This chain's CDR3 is CASSQDGYPGASSEKLFF. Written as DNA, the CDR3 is TGCGCCAGCAGCCAAGATGGGTACCCCGGCGCTTCTAGCGAAAAACTGTTTTTT.

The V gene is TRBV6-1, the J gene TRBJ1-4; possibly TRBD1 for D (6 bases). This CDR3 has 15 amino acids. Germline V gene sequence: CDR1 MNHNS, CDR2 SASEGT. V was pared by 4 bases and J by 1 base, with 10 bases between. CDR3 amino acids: CASSGAGETNEKLFF. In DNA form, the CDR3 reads TGTGCCAGCAGTGGAGCAGGGGAAACTAATGAAAAACTGTTTTTT.

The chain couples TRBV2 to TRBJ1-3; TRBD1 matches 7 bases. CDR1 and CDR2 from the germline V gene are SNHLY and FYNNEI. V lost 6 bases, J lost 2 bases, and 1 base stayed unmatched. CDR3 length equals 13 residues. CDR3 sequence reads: CASRTGAGNTIYF. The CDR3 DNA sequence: TGTGCCAGCAGAACAGGGGCTGGAAACACCATATATTTT.

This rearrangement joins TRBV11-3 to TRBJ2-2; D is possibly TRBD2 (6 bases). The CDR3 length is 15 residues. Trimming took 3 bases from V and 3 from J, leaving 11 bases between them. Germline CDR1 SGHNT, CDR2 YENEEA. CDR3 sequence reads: CASSFGGRDTGELFF. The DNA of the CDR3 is TGTGCCAGCAGCTTTGGAGGGCGAGACACCGGGGAGCTGTTTTTT.

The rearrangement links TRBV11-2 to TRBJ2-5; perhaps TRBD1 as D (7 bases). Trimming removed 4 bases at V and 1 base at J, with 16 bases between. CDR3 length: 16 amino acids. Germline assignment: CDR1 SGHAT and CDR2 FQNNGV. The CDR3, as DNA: TGTGCCAGCAGCTCACCGCGGGACAGCTTCCAAGAGACCCAGTACTTC. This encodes CASSSPRDSFQETQYF.

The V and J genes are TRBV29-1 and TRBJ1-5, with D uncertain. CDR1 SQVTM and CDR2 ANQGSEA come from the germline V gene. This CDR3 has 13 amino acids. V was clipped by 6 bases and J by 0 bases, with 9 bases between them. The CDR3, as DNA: TGCAGCGTCCAGGCTGATAGCAATCAGCCCCAGCATTTT. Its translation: CSVQADSNQPQHF.

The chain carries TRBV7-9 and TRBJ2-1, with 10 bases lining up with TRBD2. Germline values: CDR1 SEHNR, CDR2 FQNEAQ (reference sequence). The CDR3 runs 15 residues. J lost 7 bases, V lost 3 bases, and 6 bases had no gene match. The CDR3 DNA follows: TGTGCCAGCAGCTTCCTGCTAGCGGGAGTTAATGAGCAGTTCTTC. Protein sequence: CASSFLLAGVNEQFF.

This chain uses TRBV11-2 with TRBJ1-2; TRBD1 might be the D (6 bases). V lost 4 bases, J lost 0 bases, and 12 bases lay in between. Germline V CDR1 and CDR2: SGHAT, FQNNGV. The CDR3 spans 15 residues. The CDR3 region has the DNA TGTGCCAGCAGCTCCCTCGGGGGCTCTAACTATGGCTACACCTTC. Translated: CASSSLGGSNYGYTF.

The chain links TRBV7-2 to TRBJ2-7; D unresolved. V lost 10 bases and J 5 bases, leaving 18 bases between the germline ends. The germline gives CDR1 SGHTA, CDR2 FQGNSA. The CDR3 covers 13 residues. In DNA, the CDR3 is TGTGCCACCCAAACCAGATCCCACCACGAGCAGTACTTC. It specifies CATQTRSHHEQYF.

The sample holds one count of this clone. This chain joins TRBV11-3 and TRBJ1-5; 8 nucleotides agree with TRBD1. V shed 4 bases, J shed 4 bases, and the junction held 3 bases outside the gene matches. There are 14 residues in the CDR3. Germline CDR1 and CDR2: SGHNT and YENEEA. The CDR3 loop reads CASSSGQGNQPQHF. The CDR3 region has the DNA TGTGCCAGCAGCTCCGGACAGGGTAATCAGCCCCAGCATTTT. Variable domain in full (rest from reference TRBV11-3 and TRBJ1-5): EAGVVQSPRYKIIEKKQPVAFWCNPISGHNTLYWYLQNLGQGPELLIRYENEEAVDDSQLPKDRFSAERLKGVDSTLKIQPAELGDSAVYLCASSSGQGNQPQHFGDGTRLSIL.

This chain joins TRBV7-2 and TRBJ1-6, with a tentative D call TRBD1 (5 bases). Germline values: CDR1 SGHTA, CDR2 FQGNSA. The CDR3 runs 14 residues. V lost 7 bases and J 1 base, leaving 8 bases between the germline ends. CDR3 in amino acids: CASKQGSYNSPLHF. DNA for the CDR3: TGTGCCAGCAAGCAGGGTTCCTATAATTCACCCCTCCACTTT.